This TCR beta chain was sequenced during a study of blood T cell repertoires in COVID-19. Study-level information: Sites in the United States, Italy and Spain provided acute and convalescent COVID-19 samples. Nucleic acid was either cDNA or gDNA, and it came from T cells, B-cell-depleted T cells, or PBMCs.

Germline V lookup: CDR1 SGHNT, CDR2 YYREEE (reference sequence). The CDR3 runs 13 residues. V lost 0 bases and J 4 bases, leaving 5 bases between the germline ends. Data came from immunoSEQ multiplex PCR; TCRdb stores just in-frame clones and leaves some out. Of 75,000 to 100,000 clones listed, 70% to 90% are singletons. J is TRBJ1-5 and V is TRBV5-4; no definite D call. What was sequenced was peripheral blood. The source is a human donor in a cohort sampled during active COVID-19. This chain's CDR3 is CASSLAGNQPQHF. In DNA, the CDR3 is TGTGCCAGCAGCTTGGCCGGGAATCAGCCCCAGCATTTT. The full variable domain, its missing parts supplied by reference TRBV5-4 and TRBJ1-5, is ETGVTQSPTHLIKTRGQQVTLRCSSQSGHNTVSWYQQALGQGPQFIFQYYREEENGRGNFPPRFSGLQFPNYSSELNVNALELDDSALYLCASSLAGNQPQHFGDGTRLSIL.